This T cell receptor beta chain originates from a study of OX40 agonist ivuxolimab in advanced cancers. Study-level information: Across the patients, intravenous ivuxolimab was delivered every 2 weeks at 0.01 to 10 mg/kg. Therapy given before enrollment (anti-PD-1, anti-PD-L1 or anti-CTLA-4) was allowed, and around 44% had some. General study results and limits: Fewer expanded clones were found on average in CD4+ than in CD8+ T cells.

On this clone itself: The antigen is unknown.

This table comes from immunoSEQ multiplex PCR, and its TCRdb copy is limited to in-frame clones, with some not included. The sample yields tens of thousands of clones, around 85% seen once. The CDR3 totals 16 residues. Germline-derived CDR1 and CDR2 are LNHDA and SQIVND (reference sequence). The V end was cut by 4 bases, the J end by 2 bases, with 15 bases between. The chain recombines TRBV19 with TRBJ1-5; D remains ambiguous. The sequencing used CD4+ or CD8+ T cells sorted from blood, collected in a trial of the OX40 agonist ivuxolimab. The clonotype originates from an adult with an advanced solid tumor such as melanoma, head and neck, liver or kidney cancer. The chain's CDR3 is CASSTTTGFGNQPQHF. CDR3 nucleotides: TGTGCCAGTAGTACCACCACCGGGTTCGGCAATCAGCCCCAGCATTTT.